This T cell receptor beta chain was captured by sequencing in a study of control samples from healthy donors and cancer patients. TCRdb's copy holds only in-frame clones and misses some; the assay was immunoSEQ multiplex PCR. The data hold about 130,000 clones, with roughly 91% observed a single time. Sequencing input: PBMCs. The sequence was obtained from a man aged 50 to 59 with head and neck cancer.

The CDR3 bases are TGCGCCAGCAGCTTGGGCTCGGGAGCAGGTACCGGGGAGCTGTTTTTT. Its translation: CASSLGSGAGTGELFF. J is TRBJ2-2 and V is TRBV5-1; tentative D call: TRBD2 (6 bases). Germline V gene data show CDR1 as SGHRS and CDR2 as YFSETQ. CDR3 size: 16 residues. Trimming removed 0 bases from V and 5 bases from J, with 14 bases in between.